This T cell receptor (beta chain) comes out of a study of PD-1 blockade in classical Hodgkin lymphoma. Note on this clone: Its cognate antigen is unknown.

The CDR3 loop spans 15 amino acids. Germline loops: CDR1 MDHEN, CDR2 SYDVKM. V was cut by 4 bases and J by 5 bases, with 16 bases left in between. Study-wide results and caveats: Nivolumab initiation under 1 year post-ASCT meant exclusion.

Every patient was affected by relapse after autologous stem cell transplantation, while exposure to brentuximab vedotin was not uniform. Profiling relied on immunoSEQ multiplex PCR, and the TCRdb table lists in-frame clones only, not all of them. The sample consists of approximately 26,000 clones, 81% of them appearing once. V usage is TRBV28 and J usage is TRBJ2-3; no reliable D call. The source material was peripheral blood mononuclear cells (PBMCs), sampled before the second cycle of nivolumab. The source of this sequence is a human donor with classical Hodgkin lymphoma. The DNA for the CDR3 is TGTGCCAGCAGTTCGGTGACGTCCAGTTTAGATACGCAGTATTTT. Translation gives CASSSVTSSLDTQYF.